The entry below gives a single T cell receptor beta chain sequence along with its context. Germline-derived CDR1 and CDR2 are SGHDT and YYEEEE. V was shortened by 4 bases and J by 5 bases, with 15 bases between the two germline ends. This CDR3 has 15 residues. This sample was included in a study of blood T cells in healthy people across ages. Then a second PCR, running roughly 7 to 11 cycles, was carried out with a sample-barcoded 5' primer and a J-beta primer mix. TCRdb re-derived calls from the 5' RACE reads in MiXCR, one entry per CDR3 protein. The sample yields 850,000 or so distinct CDR3 sequences, less than 35% seen once.

The chain recombines TRBV5-6 with TRBJ1-4; possible D gene TRBD1, 6 bases. The sequenced material came from blood. The TCR sequence derives from a woman of 80 years or more in good health. The CDR3 loop reads CASSDPQGLNEKLFF. The CDR3 DNA is TGTGCCAGCAGCGACCCACAGGGACTGAATGAAAAACTGTTTTTT. Supplemented by reference TRBV5-6 and TRBJ1-4, the full variable domain reads DAGVTQSPTHLIKTRGQQVTLRCSPKSGHDTVSWYQQALGQGPQFIFQYYEEEERQRGNFPDRFSGHQFPNYSSELNVNALLLGDSALYLCASSDPQGLNEKLFFGSGTQLSVL.